The source of this TCR beta chain is a study of early T cells in non-severe SARS-CoV-2 infection. The wider study: The study sequenced bulk RNA from unsorted whole blood, with chains unpaired.

This clonotype is medium-sized. The CDR3 has 12 residues. The V end lost 2 bases, the J end lost 7 bases, and 6 bases lay between the germline ends. The germline CDR1 and CDR2 sequences are SGHVS and FNYEAQ. Individual cDNA molecules each received unique molecular identifiers attached to them. In TCRdb, the 5' RACE reads were re-called with MiXCR into one record per CDR3 protein. The sample holds about 21,000 distinct CDR3 sequences, around 5.8% seen once. This chain joins TRBV7-6 and TRBJ2-1; the D is unclear. Sequenced material: whole blood, taken at baseline. This receptor was identified in an adult who was a healthcare worker with PCR-confirmed SARS-CoV-2 infection or an uninfected control (not recorded which). The CDR3 region has the DNA TGTGCCAGCAGCTTACTCCAGAATGAGCAGTTCTTC. It translates to CASSLLQNEQFF.